The rows below give T cell receptor beta chains drawn from one sample of a study of CD8 T cells in ankylosing spondylitis. MiXCR was run by TCRdb on the 5' RACE reads, yielding one entry per CDR3 protein. The table includes around 770,000 distinct CDR3 sequences, around 20% detected once. The sample was blood, either unsorted or a sorted T cell fraction (not recorded which). These receptors were collected from a male donor with ankylosing spondylitis. Both conserved end residues are part of each CDR3. Clone size is shown for a subset of rows, as once, few, many or a class of expanded clone.

abundance	v_gene	j_gene	len	CDR3aa
many	TRBV3-1	TRBJ2-3	17	CASSQELAGAKGDTQYF
few	TRBV6-1	TRBJ1-1	15	CASRARTSMNTEAFF
.	TRBV9	TRBJ2-7	15	CASSVGGLAGDEQYF
.	TRBV5-6	TRBJ2-7	13	CASSLLADYEQYF
many	TRBV7-9	TRBJ2-4	16	CASSLGPGGAKNIQYF
many	TRBV7-6	TRBJ1-3	19	CASSPTPPLGPTSGNTIYF
.	TRBV12-3/TRBV12-4	TRBJ2-7	12	CASTKDRGQQYF
.	TRBV12-3/TRBV12-4	TRBJ2-1	16	CASSSGNPPNYNEQFF
few	TRBV12-3/TRBV12-4	TRBJ2-5	15	CASSLAGGDRETQYF
few	TRBV7-3	TRBJ2-2	16	CASSFRQGASTGELFF
few	TRBV18	TRBJ2-3	15	CASSQGMDRIDTQYF
.	TRBV4-3	TRBJ2-2	19	CASSQDAGGMRANTGELFF
few	TRBV9	TRBJ2-3	16	CASSVGGTGVKDTQYF
.	TRBV6-1	TRBJ2-5	16	CASGKWSRGSRETQYF
.	TRBV29-1	TRBJ1-1	15	CSVTGTGVMNTEAFF
few	TRBV12-3/TRBV12-4	TRBJ1-4	15	CASSPRRGAGEKLFF
few	TRBV5-6	TRBJ1-1	15	CASSLRTVTGTEAFF
.	TRBV7-8	TRBJ2-2	17	CASSLPAGPRFPGELFF
once	TRBV2	TRBJ2-3	15	CATESGRDSTDTQYF
few	TRBV6-1	TRBJ2-3	16	CASRTHPGQGIDTQYF
.	TRBV9	TRBJ2-4	13	CASSTRDSTIQYF
few	TRBV20-1	TRBJ2-1	13	CSARTSWVSEQFF
.	TRBV3-1	TRBJ2-1	13	CASSLLTGDEQFF
few	TRBV7-8	TRBJ1-6	16	CASSLGGRSYNSPLHF
.	TRBV12-3/TRBV12-4	TRBJ1-3	16	CASTPSGRSSGNTIYF
.	TRBV7-9	TRBJ2-7	14	CASSARGRGYEQYF
few	TRBV11-3	TRBJ2-1	15	CASSFMGTGGNEQFF
.	TRBV2	TRBJ2-7	14	CASSELTGAYEQYF
.	TRBV6-1	TRBJ1-1	15	CASRGSTGADTEAFF
.	TRBV11-2	TRBJ2-7	14	CASSPRQPPYEQYF
.	TRBV3-1	TRBJ1-6	15	CASSQAGQYNSPLHF
.	TRBV6-2/TRBV6-3	TRBJ2-2	21	CASSLLLSRGQSISNTGELFF
few	TRBV18	TRBJ1-5	13	CASSQLLDQPQHF
few	TRBV11-2	TRBJ2-7	15	CASSLVSGFVYEQYF
.	TRBV29-1	TRBJ2-5	11	CSVVERETQYF